What follows are 21 T cell receptor beta chains derived from one specimen sequenced in a study of T cell responses to AZD1222 COVID-19 vaccine (dated by TCRdb to 2020 to 2023). To prepare the library, the immunoSEQ multiplex PCR assay was applied. The table comes from immuneACCESS by way of TCRdb, which keeps in-frame sequences with V and J called. Part of the clones is missing from these tables; in studies checked, under half for an unresolved V gene and the rest for unknown reasons. For this sample the table gives more than 150,000 clones, of which roughly 94% were detected only once. The ten largest make up 1.6% of the sample. The time point label here, explained by the study, means: about 28 days (+/-7) after the second vaccine dose. The sequenced sample was peripheral blood, obtained 28 days after the second AZD1222 dose. The receptors were gathered from an adult who received the AZD1222 COVID-19 vaccine.

This clone was counted many times. V usage is TRBV6-4 and J usage is TRBJ2-1, with D unclear. The V end lost 0 bases, the J end lost 4 bases, and 4 bases lay between the germline ends. The CDR3 has 13 amino acids. Germline V gene lookup returns CDR1 MRHNA and CDR2 SNTAGT. CDR3 DNA: TGTGCCAGCAGTGACTCGGAGTACAATGAGCAGTTCTTC. Its protein product is CASSDSEYNEQFF.

The chain joins TRBV7-2 to TRBJ2-2, with 7 bases fitting TRBD1. Germline values: CDR1 SGHTA, CDR2 FQGNSA. The CDR3 spans 15 residues. J gave up 4 bases and V 3 bases, and 5 bases lay outside the gene matches. This chain's CDR3 is CASSFRQGPTGELFF. The CDR3, as DNA: TGTGCCAGCAGCTTCCGACAGGGTCCCACCGGGGAGCTGTTTTTT.

This clone was recorded once. The rearrangement uses TRBV7-6 and TRBJ2-3; D is perhaps TRBD2 (7 bases). The V gene lost 3 bases and the J gene lost 7 bases, with 17 bases spanning the gap. This CDR3 spans 15 amino acids. CDR1 is SGHVS, CDR2 FNYEAQ, per germline. In nucleotides, the CDR3 is TGTGCCAGCAGCTTGGGGGCGGGAGTCAGGAATACGCAGTATTTT. As protein: CASSLGAGVRNTQYF.

The chain carries TRBV3-1 (or the pseudogene TRBV3-2) and TRBJ1-3; TRBD1 agrees at 7 bases. There are 18 residues in the CDR3. After removal of 2 bases from V and 0 bases from J, the junction contained 10 bases not matched to a gene. Germline CDR1 LGHDT, CDR2 YNNKEL (reference sequence). CDR3 in DNA: TGTGCCAGCAGCCAACGAAGGACAGGAGCATTCTCTGGAAACACCATATATTTT. It specifies CASSQRRTGAFSGNTIYF.

The rearrangement joins TRBV29-1 to TRBJ2-7; D remains unclear. This CDR3 comprises 16 residues. The germline V gene encodes CDR1 SQVTM and CDR2 ANQGSEA. V was cut by 3 bases and J by 0 bases, with 18 bases left in between. This chain's CDR3 is CSVESMVGFSSYEQYF. CDR3 sequence (DNA): TGCAGCGTTGAGTCAATGGTGGGGTTCAGCTCCTACGAGCAGTACTTC.

The CDR3 DNA sequence: TGTGCCAGCAGTGAGGGGGTTGACTACGAGCAGTACTTC. Translated, it gives CASSEGVDYEQYF. The genes are TRBV2 and TRBJ2-7; perhaps D is TRBD1 or TRBD2 (5 bases each). V was cut by 3 bases and J by 3 bases, with 9 bases left in between. CDR1 is SNHLY and CDR2 is FYNNEI in the germline V gene. This CDR3 region has 13 residues.

CDR3 residues: CAWSQSGNTIYF. In nucleotides, the CDR3 is TGTGCCTGGAGTCAGAGCGGAAACACCATATATTTT. This chain links TRBV30 with TRBJ1-3; D uncertain. Germline lookup yields CDR1 GTSNPN and CDR2 SVGIG (reference sequence). The CDR3 covers 12 residues. Between the trimmed V and J ends, which lost 2 bases and 4 bases, there was a span of 6 bases.

This chain joins TRBV19 and TRBJ1-3, with 8 bases that match TRBD1. Germline assignment: CDR1 LNHDA and CDR2 SQIVND (reference sequence). This CDR3 is built from 16 residues. The trim removed 5 bases at V and 2 bases at J, leaving 8 bases unmatched. Here the CDR3 reads CASSVGQGEAGNTIYF. For the CDR3, the DNA is TGTGCCAGTAGTGTCGGACAGGGAGAGGCTGGAAACACCATATATTTT.

V and J are TRBV6-6 and TRBJ1-3; D remains unclear. Germline CDR1 and CDR2: MNHNY and SVGAGI (reference sequence). The CDR3 totals 15 residues. The V end lost 7 bases, the J end lost 0 bases, and 13 bases lay between the germline ends. The CDR3, as DNA: TGTGCCAGCAATTCCGACGGAAGCTCTGGAAACACCATATATTTT. As protein: CASNSDGSSGNTIYF.

This chain uses TRBV5-5 with TRBJ2-7; TRBD1 or TRBD2 may be the D gene (5 bases each). The CDR3 totals 18 residues. Germline lookup yields CDR1 SGHKS and CDR2 YYEKEE (reference sequence). The V end lost 2 bases, the J end lost 3 bases, and 24 bases lay between the germline ends. The CDR3 loop reads CASSFRTGAGLGVYEQYF. The CDR3 region has the DNA TGTGCCAGCAGCTTTAGAACAGGTGCGGGTTTAGGGGTCTACGAGCAGTACTTC.

The V call is TRBV20-1, the J call TRBJ2-1; TRBD2 aligns across 14 bases. This CDR3 region has 18 residues. The trim removed 5 bases at V and 2 bases at J, leaving 11 bases unmatched. Germline V gives CDR1 DFQATT, CDR2 SNEGSKA (reference sequence). CDR3 nucleotides: TGCAGTGCTGGTGATCCGGGACTAGCGGGGGCCACCTACAATGAGCAGTTCTTC. Its protein product is CSAGDPGLAGATYNEQFF.

The V and J genes are TRBV6-5 and TRBJ1-2; no clear D. Trimming shortened V by 5 bases and J by 3 bases, and 10 bases separated the two germline ends. The CDR3 sequence is 13 residues long. The germline V gene has CDR1 MNHEY and CDR2 SVGAGI. The CDR3 spells CASSPTSHYGYTF. CDR3 DNA: TGTGCCAGCAGTCCCACCTCTCACTATGGCTACACCTTC.

The V gene is TRBV9, the J gene TRBJ2-3, with D perhaps being TRBD1 or TRBD2 (7 bases each). Germline V gene lookup returns CDR1 SGDLS and CDR2 YYNGEE. The CDR3 has 16 amino acids. Trimming took off 3 bases at V and 2 bases at J, with 16 bases between the two ends. CDR3 sequence: CASSEGRDRFTDTQYF. The CDR3 coding sequence is TGTGCCAGCAGCGAGGGGAGGGACAGATTCACAGATACGCAGTATTTT.

The rearrangement joins TRBV10-3 to TRBJ1-2, with D unclear. The V end was cut by 0 bases, the J end by 8 bases, with 4 bases between. The CDR3 length is 11 residues. Germline CDR1 reads ENHRY; CDR2 reads SYGVKD. The CDR3 bases are TGTGCCATCAGTGAGTCGGGAGGCTACACCTTC. This codes for CAISESGGYTF.

The chain has TRBV14 and TRBJ1-3, with 8 bases aligning to TRBD1. The germline CDR1 and CDR2 sequences are SGHDN and FVKESK. J was trimmed by 7 bases and V by 3 bases; bases with no gene match: 11. The CDR3 has 16 residues. In DNA, the CDR3 is TGTGCCAGCAGCCAGGACAGGGTTGCTATGCGGAACACCATATATTTT. The encoded protein is CASSQDRVAMRNTIYF. Full variable domain (rest looked up from reference TRBV14 and TRBJ1-3): EAGVTQFPSHSVIEKGQTVTLRCDPISGHDNLYWYRRVMGKEIKFLLHFVKESKQDESGMPNNRFLAERTGGTYSTLKVQPAELEDSGVYFCASSQDRVAMRNTIYFGEGSWLTVV.

Only one count was recorded for this clone. J is TRBJ2-5 and V is TRBV7-2, with D maybe TRBD1 (6 bases). Trimming took 5 bases from V and 6 from J, leaving 16 bases between them. The CDR3 totals 14 residues. Germline CDR1 SGHTA, CDR2 FQGNSA. Here the CDR3 reads CASSPRAGVQTQYF. Here the CDR3 DNA reads TGTGCCAGCAGCCCTCGGGCAGGGGTGCAGACCCAGTACTTC. The whole variable domain, remainder taken from reference TRBV7-2 and TRBJ2-5, is GAGVSQSPSNKVTEKGKDVELRCDPISGHTALYWYRQSLGQGLEFLIYFQGNSAPDKSGLPSDRFSAERTGGSVSTLTIQRTQQEDSAVYLCASSPRAGVQTQYFGPGTRLLVL.

This chain links TRBV6-1 with TRBJ2-2; 11 nucleotides agree with TRBD2. The junction had 6 bases not matched to a gene; V was cut back by 1 base and J by 5 bases. CDR1 is MNHNS, CDR2 SASEGT, per germline. CDR3 length equals 17 residues. Here the CDR3 DNA reads TGTGCCAGCAGTGAAGAACAACTAGCGGGAGTAACCGGGGAGCTGTTTTTT. Amino acids: CASSEEQLAGVTGELFF.

This clone was seen a single time. The chain recombines TRBV27 with TRBJ2-7; 10 nucleotides match TRBD1. Germline V gene sequence: CDR1 MNHEY, CDR2 SMNVEV (reference sequence). V gave up 2 bases and J gave up 2 bases; unmatched junction bases: 6. CDR3 size: 16 residues. This chain's CDR3 is CASSLATGTGAYEQYF. Written as DNA, the CDR3 is TGTGCCAGCAGTTTAGCCACCGGGACAGGGGCCTACGAGCAGTACTTC.

The rearrangement joins TRBV7-2 to TRBJ1-1; possible D gene TRBD1, 6 bases. CDR1 and CDR2 (germline): SGHTA, FQGNSA. Trimming removed 0 bases from V and 5 bases from J, with 10 bases in between. There are 14 residues in the CDR3. CDR3 protein: CASSLAAQGTEAFF. CDR3 bases: TGTGCCAGCAGCTTAGCGGCCCAGGGGACTGAAGCTTTCTTT.

The chain combines TRBV15 with TRBJ1-4; possibly TRBD1 for D (5 bases). Germline V gene sequence: CDR1 LNHNV, CDR2 YYDKDF (reference sequence). This CDR3 spans 15 amino acids. Deletions cut 1 base from V and 6 bases from J, with 12 bases between. The CDR3 nucleotides are TGTGCCACCAGCAGAGCCACGGGGGGTGATGAAAAACTGTTTTTT. It encodes CATSRATGGDEKLFF. The complete variable domain, with remaining parts taken from reference TRBV15 and TRBJ1-4, reads DAMVIQNPRYQVTQFGKPVTLSCSQTLNHNVMYWYQQKSSQAPKLLFHYYDKDFNNEADTPDNFQSRRPNTSFCFLDIRSPGLGDTAMYLCATSRATGGDEKLFFGSGTQLSVL.

V and J are TRBV28 and TRBJ2-1; TRBD1 matches 9 bases. CDR1 and CDR2 from the germline V gene are MDHEN and SYDVKM. CDR3 length equals 17 residues. Unmatched junction bases numbered 11, after V lost 4 bases and J lost 4 bases. CDR3 bases: TGTGCCAGCAGTTCAATACAGGGGGCAGGTCGGTACAATGAGCAGTTCTTC. Translation: CASSSIQGAGRYNEQFF.